The 9 T cell receptor beta chains below were found in one sample sequenced in a study of Graves' ophthalmopathy and Graves' hyperthyroidism. From RNA, the CDR3 regions of TCR beta chains were amplified and sequenced. First-round RT-PCR relied on HTBI primers, and a second-round multiplex PCR came next. From the multiplex PCR reads, TCRdb called clonotypes with MiXCR, one entry per CDR3 protein. The sample contains about 210,000 distinct CDR3 sequences, 25% to 30% of which appear only once. The sequenced material came from peripheral blood. These receptors originate from a man aged 45-65 years with Graves' ophthalmopathy.

Ten or more counts support this clonotype. V and J are TRBV15 and TRBJ1-5; D gene ambiguous. Trimming took 0 bases from V and 3 from J, leaving 9 bases between them. Germline lookup yields CDR1 LNHNV and CDR2 YYDKDF (reference sequence). CDR3 length equals 15 residues. DNA for the CDR3: TGTGCCACCAGCAGAGATAAAGCTTACAATCAGCCCCAGCATTTT. Protein product: CATSRDKAYNQPQHF.

This clonotype was detected many times. The genes are TRBV7-3 and TRBJ2-5; tentative D call: TRBD2 (5 bases). Trimming took 4 bases from V and 4 from J, leaving 10 bases between them. CDR1 is SGHTA, CDR2 FQGTGA, per germline. The CDR3 is 13 residues long. This chain's CDR3 is CASSSTKGETQYF. The CDR3 DNA sequence: TGTGCCAGCAGCTCGACTAAAGGAGAGACCCAGTACTTC. Combining the CDR3 with reference TRBV7-3 and TRBJ2-5 gives the whole variable domain GAGVSQTPSNKVTEKGKYVELRCDPISGHTALYWYRQSLGQGPEFLIYFQGTGAADDSGLPNDRFFAVRPEGSVSTLKIQRTERGDSAVYLCASSSTKGETQYFGPGTRLLVL.

In this sample, this clonotype turned up a few times. CDR3 nucleotides: TGTGCCAGCAGTGAATGGGACAGGGACTACGAGCAGTACTTC. Protein sequence: CASSEWDRDYEQYF. V and J are TRBV6-1 and TRBJ2-7; 9 bases fit TRBD1. Per germline, CDR1 MNHNS and CDR2 SASEGT. There are 14 residues in the CDR3. After removal of 2 bases from V and 3 bases from J, the junction contained 2 bases not matched to a gene.

This clonotype was recorded at least ten times. The V gene is TRBV7-3, the J gene TRBJ2-7; TRBD1 is a possible D gene (6 bases). Germline V gene lookup returns CDR1 SGHTA and CDR2 FQGTGA. V was trimmed by 4 bases and J by 2 bases, leaving 12 bases between them. The CDR3 loop spans 14 amino acids. The CDR3 DNA reads as TGTGCCAGCAGCTCTCTTGGACAGCCCTACGAGCAGTACTTC. It translates to CASSSLGQPYEQYF.

This chain uses TRBV6-2 or TRBV6-3 with TRBJ2-5; D is unclear. This CDR3 contains 15 residues. The V end was cut by 4 bases, the J end by 2 bases, with 14 bases between. Germline CDR1 reads MNHEY; CDR2 reads SVGEGT. CDR3 region: CASSSHSVGQETQYF. The CDR3 DNA is TGTGCCAGCAGTTCGCACTCTGTCGGGCAAGAGACCCAGTACTTC.

At least ten counts were recorded for this clonotype. The V call is TRBV3-1, the J call TRBJ1-1, with D maybe TRBD1 (5 bases). V was shortened by 5 bases and J by 1 base, with 11 bases between the two germline ends. The CDR3 totals 14 residues. Looked up from germline, CDR1 is LGHDT and CDR2 is YNNKEL (reference sequence). The CDR3 DNA is TGTGCCAGCAGCTGGAGCGGGGGGAACACTGAAGCTTTCTTT. Its translation: CASSWSGGNTEAFF.

This clonotype was counted ten times or more. The CDR3 DNA reads TGTGCCAGCAGTTACCAGGACCCCACGGGGGGGGAGCTGTTTTTT. It yields the protein CASSYQDPTGGELFF. The rearrangement joins TRBV6-5 to TRBJ2-2; D perhaps matches TRBD2 (5 bases). Germline V gene sequence: CDR1 MNHEY, CDR2 SVGAGI. Trimming removed 2 bases from V and 8 bases from J, with 15 bases in between. The CDR3 has 15 residues.

This clonotype was seen many times. The rearrangement joins TRBV6-1 to TRBJ1-1; D gene unclear. V lost 2 bases and J lost 4, with 14 bases in between. There are 15 residues in the CDR3. Germline values: CDR1 MNHNS, CDR2 SASEGT. CDR3: CASSELGRVGTEAFF. The CDR3, as DNA: TGTGCCAGCAGTGAACTTGGGAGAGTGGGCACTGAAGCTTTCTTT.

By sample share, this clonotype is medium-sized (0.01 to 0.1%). V and J are TRBV6-1 and TRBJ1-1; tentative D call: TRBD1 (6 bases). In germline, CDR1 is MNHNS, CDR2 SASEGT. V lost 3 bases and J 4 bases, leaving 6 bases between the germline ends. The CDR3 consists of 12 residues. CDR3 sequence reads: CASSDRGTEAFF. The CDR3 DNA is TGTGCCAGCAGTGACAGGGGCACTGAAGCTTTCTTT.